These 21 T cell receptor beta chains came from one sample sequenced in a study of cytomegalovirus exposure and HLA in healthy donors. PCR amplification relied on 60 Vbeta primers (plus 13 Jbeta primers). TCRdb keeps only in-frame clones here, not all; method: immunoSEQ multiplex PCR. The sample contains around 200,000 clones, 70% to 85% of which appear only once. Sequenced material: PBMCs. These TCRs come from a woman aged 60-75 years in good health and CMV-seropositive.

The V and J genes are TRBV21-1 and TRBJ1-4. TRBV21-1 is a pseudogene. CDR3 length equals 11 residues. In DNA form, the CDR3 reads TGTGCCGCCGGGGGTGGTGAAAAACTGTTTTTT. This gives the protein CAAGGGEKLFF.

In this sample, this clone turned up a few times. CDR3 region: CASSLDRPNQPQHF. The CDR3 region has the DNA TGTGCCAGTAGTCTGGACAGACCCAATCAGCCCCAGCATTTT. V is TRBV19 and J is TRBJ1-5; TRBD1 is a possible D gene (6 bases). The germline CDR1 and CDR2 sequences are LNHDA and SQIVND (reference sequence). The V and J ends lost 5 bases and 3 bases respectively, with 11 bases between them. CDR3 length: 14 residues.

This chain uses TRBV19 with TRBJ1-5; 7 nucleotides agree with TRBD1. The CDR3 extends over 14 amino acids. Germline CDR1 reads LNHDA; CDR2 reads SQIVND (reference sequence). V lost 6 bases to trimming and J lost 5 bases; unmatched junction nucleotides: 7. CDR3 DNA: TGTGCCAGTAGGCCGGGACAGAGAGATCAGCCCCAGCATTTT. This encodes CASRPGQRDQPQHF. The full variable domain, rest sourced from reference TRBV19 and TRBJ1-5, is DGGITQSPKYLFRKEGQNVTLSCEQNLNHDAMYWYRQDPGQGLRLIYYSQIVNDFQKGDIAEGYSVSREKKESFPLTVTSAQKNPTAFYLCASRPGQRDQPQHFGDGTRLSIL.

The rearrangement uses TRBV7-8 and TRBJ2-5; 8 nucleotides agree with TRBD1. Looked up from germline, CDR1 is SGHVS and CDR2 is FQNEAQ. The CDR3 consists of 16 residues. The V gene end was trimmed by 4 bases and the J gene end by 4 bases; junction bases not matched to a gene: 11. The DNA for the CDR3 is TGTGCCAGCAGCTCAGGGGACAGGACTCGGGGAGAGACCCAGTACTTC. The encoded protein is CASSSGDRTRGETQYF.

The chain joins TRBV30 to TRBJ1-6; the D is unclear. V gave up 4 bases and J gave up 9 bases, with 19 bases separating them. Germline lookup yields CDR1 GTSNPN and CDR2 SVGIG (reference sequence). The CDR3 totals 15 residues. The CDR3, as DNA: TGTGCCTGGACCCCCCTCAGAGGGAGGGTTTCACCCCTCCACTTT. As protein: CAWTPLRGRVSPLHF.

The table lists this clone with a count of one. The chain carries TRBV4-2 and TRBJ2-2; 14 nucleotides match TRBD2. V trimming: 0 bases; J trimming: 6 bases; junction bases outside the gene matches: 6. This CDR3 region has 18 residues. Germline loops: CDR1 LGHNA, CDR2 YNFKEQ. The CDR3 is CASSQEATGLAGAGELFF. The CDR3, as DNA: TGTGCCAGCAGCCAAGAGGCCACGGGACTAGCGGGAGCCGGGGAGCTGTTTTTT.

This clone was seen a handful of times. The V and J genes are TRBV4-2 and TRBJ2-3; weak D call: TRBD2 (6 bases). V was shortened by 6 bases and J by 0 bases, with 16 bases between the two germline ends. The germline V gene has CDR1 LGHNA and CDR2 YNFKEQ. This CDR3 spans 16 amino acids. CDR3 residues: CASSPTRFTSTDTQYF. The CDR3 DNA reads TGTGCCAGCAGTCCGACTAGATTTACTAGCACAGATACGCAGTATTTT.

This chain's CDR3 is CASSLVGHAREETQYF. CDR3 DNA sequence: TGCGCCAGCAGCTTGGTGGGGCACGCTAGGGAAGAGACCCAGTACTTC. The chain recombines TRBV5-1 with TRBJ2-5; weak D call: TRBD1 (5 bases). The germline V gene encodes CDR1 SGHRS and CDR2 YFSETQ. CDR3 length equals 16 residues. Between the trimmed V and J ends, which lost 0 bases and 3 bases, there was a span of 15 bases. Filled out from reference TRBV5-1 and TRBJ2-5, the complete variable domain reads KAGVTQTPRYLIKTRGQQVTLSCSPISGHRSVSWYQQTPGQGLQFLFEYFSETQRNKGNFPGRFSGRQFSNSRSEMNVSTLELGDSALYLCASSLVGHAREETQYFGPGTRLLVL.

This chain uses TRBV10-3 with TRBJ1-5; 8 nucleotides line up with TRBD1. Germline V gives CDR1 ENHRY, CDR2 SYGVKD. V dropped 2 bases and J dropped 4; count of bases not matched to a gene: 7. This CDR3 has 16 residues. This CDR3 is CAISEGYRDRNQPQHF. As DNA, the CDR3 is TGTGCCATCAGTGAGGGATACCGGGACAGGAATCAGCCCCAGCATTTT.

The CDR3 reads CASSPPGTGREGYTF. In nucleotides, the CDR3 is TGTGCCAGCAGCCCCCCCGGGACAGGGAGAGAGGGCTACACCTTC. V and J are TRBV5-4 and TRBJ1-2; 9 nucleotides match TRBD1. Trimming at V came to 4 bases and at J to 8 bases, leaving 12 bases not matched to a gene. In germline, CDR1 is SGHNT, CDR2 YYREEE (reference sequence). This CDR3 region has 15 residues. The full variable domain, in which reference TRBV5-4 and TRBJ1-2 provide the parts outside the CDR3, is ETGVTQSPTHLIKTRGQQVTLRCSSQSGHNTVSWYQQALGQGPQFIFQYYREEENGRGNFPPRFSGLQFPNYSSELNVNALELDDSALYLCASSPPGTGREGYTFGSGTRLTVV.

The chain is built from TRBV5-8 and TRBJ1-2; weak D call: TRBD1 (5 bases). The V and J ends lost 6 bases and 4 bases respectively, with 13 bases between them. The germline V gene encodes CDR1 SGHTS and CDR2 YDEGEE. The CDR3 is 13 amino acids. The CDR3 sequence is CASTRRGSYGYTF. In DNA form, the CDR3 reads TGTGCCAGCACCCGCCGGGGGAGCTATGGCTACACCTTC.

The V and J genes are TRBV9 and TRBJ2-1; 8 bases are shared with TRBD2. Trimming removed 0 bases from V and 4 bases from J; junction bases left unmatched: 3. CDR1 is SGDLS, CDR2 YYNGEE, per germline. The CDR3 consists of 15 residues. DNA for the CDR3: TGTGCCAGCAGCGTAGCCGGGGGGGAATACAATGAGCAGTTCTTC. Its translation: CASSVAGGEYNEQFF.

This clone occurred a few times. This chain uses TRBV5-1 with TRBJ1-4; D gene uncertain. This CDR3 has 15 amino acids. Per germline, CDR1 SGHRS and CDR2 YFSETQ. Trimming took 0 bases from V and 1 from J, leaving 7 bases between them. The CDR3 spells CASSLAGVTNEKLFF. The CDR3 DNA is TGCGCCAGCAGCTTGGCCGGGGTAACTAATGAAAAACTGTTTTTT.

For this clone: Its ends do not fully match the called genes, so a read error is possible. The chain carries TRBV5-5 and TRBJ2-7; 9 nucleotides line up with TRBD1. The CDR3 spans 14 residues. CDR1 and CDR2 (germline): SGHKS, YYEKEE (reference sequence). The CDR3 sequence: CASRPGTGSSEQYF. The CDR3 nucleotides are TGTGCCAGCAGACCCGGGACAGGGTCCTCCGAGCAGTACTTC.

This chain uses TRBV6-1 with TRBJ1-5, with 9 bases lining up with TRBD1. Germline trimming cut 8 bases from V and 7 bases from J; bases unmatched to any gene: 6. Germline assignment: CDR1 MNHNS and CDR2 SASEGT. CDR3 length: 13 amino acids. The CDR3 DNA reads as TGTGCCAGCGAACAGGGGGCATTGCAGCCCCAGCATTTT. Translation: CASEQGALQPQHF.

This chain links TRBV4-3 with TRBJ2-7, with 9 bases matching TRBD1. CDR3 size: 15 residues. Germline V gives CDR1 LGHNA, CDR2 YSLEER. The V segment lost 4 bases and the J segment 2 bases; nucleotides outside the gene matches: 6. CDR3 sequence: CASSPGTGFTYEQYF. For the CDR3, the DNA is TGCGCCAGCAGCCCGGGGACAGGGTTTACCTACGAGCAGTACTTC.

This clone was seen more than once but under ten times. Written as DNA, the CDR3 is TGTGCCTGGAGGGGGCGAGATTCACCCCTCCACTTT. Encoded protein: CAWRGRDSPLHF. The genes are TRBV30 and TRBJ1-6; D might be TRBD1 (5 bases). V lost 3 bases and J lost 8, with 8 bases in between. This CDR3 spans 12 amino acids. Germline CDR1 reads GTSNPN; CDR2 reads SVGIG (reference sequence).

J is TRBJ2-7 and V is TRBV13; D perhaps matches TRBD1 (6 bases). The J call may be incorrect, as the DNA end agrees better with TRBJ2-5. From germline, CDR1 is PRHDT and CDR2 FYEKMQ (reference sequence). This CDR3 contains 14 residues. CDR3 protein: CASSPTGYQETQYF. The CDR3 DNA reads as TGTGCCAGCAGCCCAACAGGGTACCAAGAGACCCAGTACTTC.

This clone came up a few times. The chain recombines TRBV15 with TRBJ1-2, with 7 bases that match TRBD1. This CDR3 is 14 amino acids long. V was pared by 3 bases and J by 6 bases, with 7 bases of the junction left unmatched. The germline CDR1 and CDR2 sequences are LNHNV and YYDKDF (reference sequence). CDR3 amino acids: CATSSRSTGHGYTF. In DNA, the CDR3 is TGTGCCACCAGCAGCCGGTCGACAGGGCATGGCTACACCTTC.

For the CDR3, the DNA is TGTGCCAGTAGTAGGGACAGGGCCACTAATGAAAAACTGTTTTTT. Translated, it gives CASSRDRATNEKLFF. The V gene is TRBV19, the J gene TRBJ1-4, with 9 bases fitting TRBD1. This CDR3 has 15 amino acids. Germline-derived CDR1 and CDR2 are LNHDA and SQIVND (reference sequence). Trimming at V came to 4 bases and at J to 2 bases, leaving 2 bases not matched to a gene.

V and J are TRBV6-5 and TRBJ1-6; TRBD1 is a possible D gene (6 bases). The CDR3 has 15 residues. Trimming cost V 6 bases and J 9 bases, with 18 bases left between them. CDR1 is MNHEY, CDR2 SVGAGI, per germline. CDR3 bases: TGTGCCAGCAGACACATCCAGCAGGGGCGTTCACCCCTCCACTTT. This gives the protein CASRHIQQGRSPLHF.